The T cell receptor beta chain under discussion was sequenced for a study of beta chain features in type 1 diabetes. General observations from the study: Lower insertion and higher deletion counts appeared at VDJ junctions in type 1 diabetes patients.

The CDR3 length is 16 residues. V was trimmed by 1 base and J by 2 bases, leaving 13 bases between them. Looked up from germline, CDR1 is SGHAT and CDR2 is FQNNGV. As regards this clone: No antigen is known for it.

cDNA synthesis used the whole RNA isolate, giving expressed TCRB sequences. Approximately 3.6 million reads, on average, came from each naive, central memory and regulatory T cell sample. Only in-frame clones appear in the TCRdb table, and some are missing; sequencing was by immunoSEQ multiplex PCR. The sample includes hundreds of thousands of clones, 25% to 35% seen only once; the top ten take around 0.065%. The V and J genes are TRBV11-2 and TRBJ2-3; possible D gene TRBD2, 6 bases. The sequenced material came from naive CD4+ T cells from blood. The sequence derives from a man aged 18 to 30 in good health. The CDR3 DNA is TGTGCCAGCAGCTTAGCGGCGGGAACCTTCACAGATACGCAGTATTTT. It yields the protein CASSLAAGTFTDTQYF.